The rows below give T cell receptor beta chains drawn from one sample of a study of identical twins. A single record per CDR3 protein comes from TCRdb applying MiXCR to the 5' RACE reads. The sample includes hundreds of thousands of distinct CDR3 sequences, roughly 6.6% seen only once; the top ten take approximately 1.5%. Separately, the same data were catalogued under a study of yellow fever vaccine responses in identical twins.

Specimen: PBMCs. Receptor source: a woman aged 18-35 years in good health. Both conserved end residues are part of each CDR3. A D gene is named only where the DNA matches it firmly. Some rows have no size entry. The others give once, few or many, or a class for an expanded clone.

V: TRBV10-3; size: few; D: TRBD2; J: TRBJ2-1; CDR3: CAISESLSGRGYEQFF; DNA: TGTGCCATCAGTGAGTCTCTAAGCGGGAGAGGCTATGAGCAGTTCTTC
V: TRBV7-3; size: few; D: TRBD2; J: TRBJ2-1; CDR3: CASSSTSGRSPAYNEQFF; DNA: TGTGCCAGCAGCTCTACTAGCGGGCGATCCCCCGCCTACAATGAGCAGTTCTTC
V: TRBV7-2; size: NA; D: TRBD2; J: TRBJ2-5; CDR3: CASSSVAGVETQYF; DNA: TGTGCCAGCAGCTCGGTAGCGGGGGTAGAGACCCAGTACTTC
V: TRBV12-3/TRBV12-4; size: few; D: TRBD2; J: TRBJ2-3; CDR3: CASSLEREGGTQYF; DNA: TGTGCCAGCAGTTTAGAGCGGGAGGGCGGTACGCAGTATTTT
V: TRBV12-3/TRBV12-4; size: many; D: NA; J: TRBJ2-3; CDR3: CASSFIGRTDTQYF; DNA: TGTGCCAGCAGTTTTATCGGGAGAACAGATACGCAGTATTTT
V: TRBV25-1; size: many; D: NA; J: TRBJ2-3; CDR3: CASSDPGTSTDTQYF; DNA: TGTGCCAGCAGTGATCCGGGGACGAGCACAGATACGCAGTATTTT
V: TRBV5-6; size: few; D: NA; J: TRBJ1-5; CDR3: CASSSPILGQPQHF; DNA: TGTGCCAGCAGCTCCCCAATTCTCGGGCAGCCCCAGCATTTT
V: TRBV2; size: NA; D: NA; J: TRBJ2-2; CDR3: CASSGHPGTGELFF; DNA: TGTGCCAGCAGTGGACACCCGGGGACCGGGGAGCTGTTTTTT
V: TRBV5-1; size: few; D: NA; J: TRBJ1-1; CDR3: CASSHSQNTEAFF; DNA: TGCGCCAGCAGCCACTCCCAGAACACTGAAGCTTTCTTT
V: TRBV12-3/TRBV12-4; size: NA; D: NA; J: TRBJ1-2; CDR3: CASRTGTKTNYGYTF; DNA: TGTGCCAGCAGGACCGGGACAAAAACTAACTATGGCTACACCTTC
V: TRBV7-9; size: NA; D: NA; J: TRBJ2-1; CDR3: CASGSSRPDEQFF; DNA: TGTGCCAGCGGTTCGTCCAGGCCAGATGAGCAGTTCTTC
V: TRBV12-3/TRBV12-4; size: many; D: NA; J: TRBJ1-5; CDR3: CASSLAPNQPQHF; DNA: TGTGCCAGCAGTTTAGCCCCAAATCAGCCCCAGCATTTT
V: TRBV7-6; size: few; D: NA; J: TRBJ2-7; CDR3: CASSAGVGAYEQYF; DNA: TGTGCCAGCAGCGCCGGGGTTGGGGCCTACGAGCAGTACTTC
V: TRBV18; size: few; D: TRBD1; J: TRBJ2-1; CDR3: CASSPRDRGKNEQFF; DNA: TGTGCCAGCTCACCACGGGACAGGGGAAAGAATGAGCAGTTCTTC
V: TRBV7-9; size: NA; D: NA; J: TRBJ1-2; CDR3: CASSAPREGYTF; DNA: TGTGCCAGCAGCGCACCGAGGGAAGGCTACACCTTC
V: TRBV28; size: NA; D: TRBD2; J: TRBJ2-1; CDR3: CASSPSGRAYNEQFF; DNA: TGTGCCAGCAGTCCTAGCGGGAGAGCCTACAATGAGCAGTTCTTC
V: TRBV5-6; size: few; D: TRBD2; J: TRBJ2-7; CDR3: CASSLALAGGNEQYF; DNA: TGTGCCAGCAGCTTGGCGCTAGCGGGAGGTAACGAGCAGTACTTC
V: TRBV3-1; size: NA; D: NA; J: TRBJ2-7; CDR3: CASSIGQKSYEQYF; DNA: TGTGCCAGCAGCATCGGACAGAAATCCTACGAGCAGTACTTC
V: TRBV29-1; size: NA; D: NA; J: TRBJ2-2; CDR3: CSVGRGGSGELFF; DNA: TGCAGCGTTGGCAGGGGTGGGTCCGGGGAGCTGTTTTTT
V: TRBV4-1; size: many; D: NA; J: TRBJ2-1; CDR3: CASSQDIRSSYNEQFF; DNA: TGCGCCAGCAGCCAAGATATCAGAAGCTCCTACAATGAGCAGTTCTTC
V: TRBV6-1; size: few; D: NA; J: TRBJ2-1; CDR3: CASTRKGEAGEQFF; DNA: TGTGCCAGCACCAGAAAGGGGGAGGCGGGTGAGCAGTTCTTC
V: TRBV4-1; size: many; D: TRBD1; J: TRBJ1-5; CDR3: CASSQFMTGGNQPQHF; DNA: TGCGCCAGCAGCCAATTCATGACAGGGGGCAATCAGCCCCAGCATTTT
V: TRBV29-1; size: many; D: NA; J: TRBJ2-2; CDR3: CSVEGGTKTGELFF; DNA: TGCAGCGTTGAAGGGGGCACGAAGACCGGGGAGCTGTTTTTT
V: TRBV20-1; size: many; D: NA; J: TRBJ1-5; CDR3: CSARDLGQHF; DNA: TGCAGTGCTAGAGACCTGGGACAGCATTTT
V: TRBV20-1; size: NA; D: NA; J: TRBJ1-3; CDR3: CSARASGSSGNTIYF; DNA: TGCAGTGCTAGAGCAAGCGGATCCTCTGGAAACACCATATATTTT
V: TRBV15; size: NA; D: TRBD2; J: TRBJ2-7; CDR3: CATATSGTYEQYF; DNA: TGTGCCACCGCGACTAGCGGGACTTACGAGCAGTACTTC
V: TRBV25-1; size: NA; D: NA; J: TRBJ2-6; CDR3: CASSSPAGKIGGANVLTF; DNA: TGTGCCAGCAGTTCCCCGGCAGGGAAGATAGGTGGGGCCAACGTCCTGACTTTC
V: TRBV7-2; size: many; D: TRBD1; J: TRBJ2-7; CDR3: CASSKGQYYEQYF; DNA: TGTGCCAGCAGCAAGGGACAGTACTACGAGCAGTACTTC
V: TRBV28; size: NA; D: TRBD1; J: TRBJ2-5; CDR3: CASSFNRGNQETQYF; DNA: TGTGCCAGCAGTTTCAACAGGGGAAACCAAGAGACCCAGTACTTC
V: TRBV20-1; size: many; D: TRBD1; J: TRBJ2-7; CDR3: CSTGTGGYEQYF; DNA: TGCAGTACCGGGACAGGGGGCTATGAGCAGTACTTC
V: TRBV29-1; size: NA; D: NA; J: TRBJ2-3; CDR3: CSVDEGPDTQYF; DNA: TGCAGCGTTGATGAGGGCCCAGATACGCAGTATTTT
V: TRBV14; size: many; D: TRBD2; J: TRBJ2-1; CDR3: CASSQGLAGRAEQFF; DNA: TGTGCCAGCAGCCAAGGGCTAGCGGGAAGAGCTGAGCAGTTCTTC
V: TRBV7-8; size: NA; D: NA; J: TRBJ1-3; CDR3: CASSQAGASGNTIYF; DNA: TGTGCCAGCAGCCAGGCGGGGGCGAGTGGAAACACCATATATTTT
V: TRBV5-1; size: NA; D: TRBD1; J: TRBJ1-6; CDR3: CASSRTGGGSPLHF; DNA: TGCGCCAGCAGTCGGACAGGGGGCGGCTCACCCCTCCACTTT
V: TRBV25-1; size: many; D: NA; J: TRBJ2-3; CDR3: CASSRTNTDTQYF; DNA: TGTGCCAGCAGCAGGACAAACACAGATACGCAGTATTTT
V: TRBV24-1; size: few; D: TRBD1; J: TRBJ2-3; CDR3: CATSEGGQGPTDTQYF; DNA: TGTGCCACCAGTGAAGGGGGACAGGGTCCCACAGATACGCAGTATTTT
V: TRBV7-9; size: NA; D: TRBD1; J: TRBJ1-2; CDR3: CASRPGQENYGYTF; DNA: TGTGCCAGCAGACCAGGACAGGAAAACTATGGCTACACCTTC
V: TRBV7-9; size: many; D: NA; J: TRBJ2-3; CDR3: CASSLAFSSSDPQYF; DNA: TGTGCCAGCAGCTTAGCGTTTTCTAGCTCAGATCCGCAGTATTTT
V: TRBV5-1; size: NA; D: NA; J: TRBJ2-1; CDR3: CASSLEGFEQFF; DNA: TGCGCCAGCAGCTTGGAAGGGTTTGAGCAGTTCTTC
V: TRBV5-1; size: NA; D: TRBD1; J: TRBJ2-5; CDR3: CASSLEGQGIQETQYF; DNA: TGCGCCAGCAGCTTGGAGGGACAGGGGATCCAAGAGACCCAGTACTTC
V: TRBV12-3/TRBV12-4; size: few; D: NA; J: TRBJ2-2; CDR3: CASNQGYTGELFF; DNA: TGTGCCAGCAACCAGGGGTACACCGGGGAGCTGTTTTTT
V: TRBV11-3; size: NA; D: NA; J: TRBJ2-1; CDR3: CASSLDLSTYNEQFF; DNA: TGTGCCAGCAGCTTAGATCTGAGTACCTACAATGAGCAGTTCTTC
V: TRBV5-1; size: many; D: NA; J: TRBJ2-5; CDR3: CASSLAPGPEETQYF; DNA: TGCGCCAGCAGCTTGGCCCCGGGACCTGAAGAGACCCAGTACTTC
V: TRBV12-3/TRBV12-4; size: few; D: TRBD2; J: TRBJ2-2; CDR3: CASRGYSGNGELFF; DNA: TGTGCCAGCAGGGGATACAGCGGGAACGGGGAGCTGTTTTTT
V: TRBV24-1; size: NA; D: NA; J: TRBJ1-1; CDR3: CATSDFWDLRNTEAFF; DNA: TGTGCCACCAGTGATTTTTGGGACCTCCGGAACACTGAAGCTTTCTTT
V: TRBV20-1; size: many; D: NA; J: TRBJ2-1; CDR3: CSASLGGSRNEQFF; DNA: TGCAGTGCTAGCTTGGGCGGAAGCCGCAATGAGCAGTTCTTC
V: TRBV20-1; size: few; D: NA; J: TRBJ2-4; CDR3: CSARDGLAKNIQYF; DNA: TGCAGTGCTAGAGACGGGCTAGCCAAAAACATTCAGTACTTC
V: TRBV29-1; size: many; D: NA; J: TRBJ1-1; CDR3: CSVLRGALTEAFF; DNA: TGCAGCGTTCTTAGGGGGGCTCTTACTGAAGCTTTCTTT
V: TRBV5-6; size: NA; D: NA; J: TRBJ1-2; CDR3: CASSFLGGDYGYTF; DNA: TGTGCCAGCAGCTTCTTGGGAGGCGACTATGGCTACACCTTC
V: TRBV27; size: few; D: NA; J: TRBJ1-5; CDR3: CASSSVGIYQPQHF; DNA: TGTGCCAGCAGTTCGGTCGGGATTTACCAGCCCCAGCATTTT
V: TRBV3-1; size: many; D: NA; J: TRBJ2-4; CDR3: CASSPAGWGDLAKNIQYF; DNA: TGTGCCAGCAGCCCCGCCGGATGGGGGGATCTAGCCAAAAACATTCAGTACTTC
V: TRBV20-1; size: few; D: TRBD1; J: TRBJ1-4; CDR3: CSATSGGSNEKLFF; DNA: TGCAGTGCTACGTCAGGGGGATCTAATGAAAAACTGTTTTTT
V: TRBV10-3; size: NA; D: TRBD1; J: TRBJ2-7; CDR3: CAIWTGGYEQYF; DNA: TGTGCCATCTGGACAGGGGGCTACGAGCAGTACTTC
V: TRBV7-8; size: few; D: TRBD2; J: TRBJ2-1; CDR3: CASSLRVTSGNSVDEQFF; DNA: TGTGCCAGCAGCTTAAGGGTCACTAGCGGGAACTCAGTGGATGAGCAGTTCTTC
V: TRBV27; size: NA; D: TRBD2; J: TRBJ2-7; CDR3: CASSLTSGPSSYEQYF; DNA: TGTGCCAGCAGCCTTACTAGCGGGCCCAGCTCCTACGAGCAGTACTTC
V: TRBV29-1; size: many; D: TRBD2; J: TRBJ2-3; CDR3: CSALLGAGGGTDTQYF; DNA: TGCAGCGCCCTCTTAGGAGCGGGAGGGGGCACAGATACGCAGTATTTT
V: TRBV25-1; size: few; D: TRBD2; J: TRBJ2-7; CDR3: CASSEASGFSYEQYF; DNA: TGTGCCAGCAGTGAGGCTAGCGGGTTCTCCTACGAGCAGTACTTC
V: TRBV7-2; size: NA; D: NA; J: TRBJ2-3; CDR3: CASSDRDTITDTQYF; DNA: TGTGCCAGCAGCGATAGGGACACAATCACAGATACGCAGTATTTT